The 13 T cell receptor beta chains below were found in one sample sequenced in a study of spatial heterogeneity in lung cancer. The time point denotes: blood at routine non-recurrence follow-up after resection. TCRdb fed the 5' RACE reads into MiXCR, producing one record per CDR3 protein. Here the sample spans around 20,000 distinct CDR3 sequences, around 9.7% being singletons. The starting material was PBMCs, obtained at follow-up. All receptors derive from a male donor with early-stage non-small cell lung cancer.

This clonotype was recorded many times. This sequence joins TRBV6-6 and TRBJ2-3, with 8 bases matching TRBD2. Germline V gives CDR1 MNHNY, CDR2 SVGAGI (reference sequence). The CDR3 length is 13 residues. With V trimmed by 11 bases and J by 5 bases, 9 bases remained unmatched. The CDR3 coding sequence is TGTGCCCTCGGGGCGGGGGGCCGAGATACGCAGTATTTT. Protein sequence: CALGAGGRDTQYF.

This clonotype was counted many times. The rearrangement links TRBV28 to TRBJ1-1; no clear D. CDR1 MDHEN and CDR2 SYDVKM come from the germline V gene. Trimming cost V 7 bases and J 6 bases, with 9 bases left between them. This CDR3 contains 11 residues. The CDR3 spells CASTTPSEAFF. DNA for the CDR3: TGTGCCAGCACAACCCCCTCTGAAGCTTTCTTT.

This chain joins TRBV5-5 and TRBJ2-7; D could derive from TRBD1 or TRBD2 (5 bases each). CDR1 is SGHKS, CDR2 YYEKEE, per germline (reference sequence). Trimming cost V 0 bases and J 2 bases, with 9 bases left between them. This CDR3 is 14 amino acids long. The CDR3 bases are TGTGCCAGCAGCTTGGACTGGGGACCCTACGAGCAGTACTTC. Translating gives CASSLDWGPYEQYF.

The J gene is TRBJ2-3, the V gene TRBV2; tentatively, D is TRBD1 or TRBD2 (5 bases each). V gave up 4 bases and J gave up 0 bases, with 8 bases separating them. The CDR3 spans 14 residues. Germline V lookup: CDR1 SNHLY, CDR2 FYNNEI. The CDR3 DNA reads as TGTGCCAGCAGTGGGGGGATCAGCACAGATACGCAGTATTTT. Protein product: CASSGGISTDTQYF.

This clonotype was observed at least ten times. The rearrangement joins TRBV4-3 to TRBJ1-2; D is ambiguous. The CDR3 is 14 amino acids. Trimming removed 0 bases from V and 8 bases from J, with 13 bases in between. The germline V gene encodes CDR1 LGHNA and CDR2 YSLEER. The CDR3 region is CASSQDHRGGGYTF. The CDR3 nucleotides read TGCGCCAGCAGCCAAGATCATCGGGGAGGCGGCTACACCTTC.

This clonotype was counted at least ten times. The chain links TRBV20-1 to TRBJ2-7; D remains unclear. This CDR3 has 14 residues. With 5 bases removed from V and 3 bases from J, the gap between germline ends came to 17 bases. Germline assignment: CDR1 DFQATT and CDR2 SNEGSKA (reference sequence). In nucleotides, the CDR3 is TGCAGTGCTCTTCATAATCTGGGAAACTACGAGCAGTACTTC. Its translation is CSALHNLGNYEQYF.

This clonotype was seen a handful of times. This chain connects TRBV7-6 to TRBJ2-7; TRBD2 matches 13 bases. V was pared by 4 bases and J by 7 bases, with 7 bases of the junction left unmatched. The germline CDR1 and CDR2 sequences are SGHVS and FNYEAQ. The CDR3 extends over 15 amino acids. The CDR3 nucleotides are TGTGCCAGCAGCTCGCGGACTAGCGGGGGCGGTGAGCAGTACTTC. Residues: CASSSRTSGGGEQYF.

About this clonotype itself: A junction end diverges from the germline sequence, so it may reflect a read error. This chain uses TRBV28 with TRBJ2-3, with TRBD1 identical over 9 bases. CDR1 is MDHEN, CDR2 SYDVKM, per germline. The CDR3 sequence is 15 residues long. This chain's CDR3 is CVSSPRDRGTDTQYF. Written as DNA, the CDR3 is TGTGTCAGCAGCCCTCGGGACAGGGGCACAGATACGCAGTATTTT.

The chain employs TRBV29-1 and TRBJ1-2; unclear D gene. Germline assignment: CDR1 SQVTM and CDR2 ANQGSEA. Trimming took 4 bases from V and 5 from J, leaving 8 bases between them. This CDR3 is built from 11 residues. The CDR3 protein is CSVGREYGYTF. CDR3 bases: TGCAGCGTTGGGCGGGAATATGGCTACACCTTC.

The rearrangement links TRBV4-2 to TRBJ2-7, with 11 bases matching TRBD1. Looked up from germline, CDR1 is LGHNA and CDR2 is YNFKEQ. CDR3 length: 16 amino acids. V trimming: 2 bases; J trimming: 3 bases; junction bases outside the gene matches: 6. The DNA of the CDR3 is TGTGCCAGCAGCCAAATCCCCGGGACAGGGGGCTACGAGCAGTACTTC. It codes for CASSQIPGTGGYEQYF.

A few counts support this clonotype. The chain joins TRBV20-1 to TRBJ2-1; TRBD2 matches at 8 bases. The V gene end was trimmed by 1 base and the J gene end by 4 bases; junction bases not matched to a gene: 12. The CDR3 totals 17 residues. The V gene's germline CDR1 is DFQATT and CDR2 SNEGSKA (reference sequence). CDR3 coding DNA: TGCAGTGCTAGAGGTCCCTCCTTAGCGGGGCCTTACAATGAGCAGTTCTTC. This sequence encodes CSARGPSLAGPYNEQFF.

This chain links TRBV7-2 with TRBJ1-1; a weak D match, TRBD1 (6 bases). V was trimmed by 2 bases and J by 10 bases, leaving 17 bases between them. This CDR3 is 14 amino acids long. Germline CDR1 SGHTA, CDR2 FQGNSA. The CDR3 coding sequence is TGTGCCAGCAGCTTATCCCCCGAGGACAGCCTAGCTTTCTTT. Translated: CASSLSPEDSLAFF.

This clonotype occurred many times. This sequence joins TRBV2 and TRBJ2-2; unclear D gene. Germline lookup yields CDR1 SNHLY and CDR2 FYNNEI. V lost 10 bases and J lost 5, with 8 bases in between. CDR3 length equals 11 residues. CDR3 sequence: CATRRTGELFF. The DNA for the CDR3 is TGTGCCACCAGGCGAACCGGGGAGCTGTTTTTT.